The clone carrying this T cell receptor (beta chain) is a singleton in its sample. The sample originates from a study of siplizumab effects on memory and regulatory T cells. The CDR3 length is 11 residues. V lost 5 bases to trimming and J lost 4 bases, with 6 bases between them. CDR1 is MNHEY and CDR2 is SVGAGI in the germline V gene. Sequencing was performed with immunoSEQ multiplex PCR; in TCRdb, only in-frame clones are kept and a portion is missing. The table lists 99,000 or so clones, more than 85% of them singletons, with approximately 0.32% in the top ten. Sample: CD4+ T cells sorted from blood. The receptor comes from a human donor in good health. The rearrangement uses TRBV6-5 and TRBJ2-7; D uncertain. CDR3 sequence reads: CASSQSYEQYF. DNA of the CDR3: TGTGCCAGCAGTCAGAGTTACGAGCAGTACTTC.